The following is a TCR beta chain sequence with its context. Its antigen is undetermined. The CDR3 is 15 residues long. V was cut by 3 bases and J by 0 bases, with 9 bases left in between. CDR1 is LNHDA and CDR2 is SQIVND in the germline V gene (reference sequence). The data are from a study of Graves' ophthalmopathy and Graves' hyperthyroidism. Study-wide results and caveats: Most expanded clonotypes from thyroid (those above 0.001 frequency) were also found in blood.

PBMCs originated in 10 ml of fresh peripheral blood. Beta-chain TCR CDR3 regions were amplified from RNA transcripts. Amplification began with first-round RT-PCR using HTBI primers, then second-round multiplex PCR was performed. Each CDR3 protein gets one entry after TCRdb re-called the multiplex PCR reads with MiXCR. The data show around 400,000 distinct CDR3 sequences, 15% to 20% seen once. This TCR derives from a woman aged 18-30 years with Graves' ophthalmopathy. V and J are TRBV19 and TRBJ1-5; D not resolved. Sequencing was done on a sample of peripheral blood. The CDR3, as DNA: TGTGCCAGTAGTATTGGAGCATATAGCAATCAGCCCCAGCATTTT. Protein sequence: CASSIGAYSNQPQHF.